The source of this TCR beta chain is a study of blood T cell repertoires in COVID-19. Study context: The study drew acute and convalescent COVID-19 samples from the United States, Italy and Spain. The analysed material was cDNA or gDNA that came from T cells, B-cell-depleted T cells, or PBMCs.

In the original processing: Nucleated cell counts were estimated from reference gene primer amplification. Profiling relied on immunoSEQ multiplex PCR, and the TCRdb table lists in-frame clones only, not all of them. D and trimming were read from the DNA, whereas the V and J calls and clone size are those reported in that table. The table shows 200,000 to 250,000 clones, with approximately 80% occurring only once. The CDR3 has 15 amino acids. V lost 6 bases and J 0 bases, leaving 14 bases between the germline ends. In germline, CDR1 is KGHSH, CDR2 LQKENI. The specimen was peripheral blood. The chain is built from TRBV18 and TRBJ1-2, with a tentative D call TRBD1 (5 bases). The receptor's source is a man aged 25-40 years who had recovered from COVID-19. CDR3 DNA sequence: TGTGCCAGCTCCCCGCCGACAGTCACTAACTATGGCTACACCTTC. Translated, it gives CASSPPTVTNYGYTF.